This T cell receptor (beta chain) was documented in a study of identical twins. Whole-study findings and limits: Partial confounding of zero-insertion analyses by invariant MAIT and iNKT cells was possible.

In germline, CDR1 is LGHDT, CDR2 YNNKEL (reference sequence). The CDR3 runs to 15 residues. V was clipped by 6 bases and J by 4 bases; unmatched bases: 10. TCRdb passed the 5' RACE reads through MiXCR, listing each CDR3 protein once. Among 1.5 million to 2 million distinct CDR3 sequences listed, around a third were seen once. With respect to this clonotype: Antigen unknown.

The clonotype was recovered from a newborn girl in good health. The sample was cord blood. The chain recombines TRBV3-1 with TRBJ2-7, with 9 bases that match TRBD2. CDR3 sequence (DNA): TGTGCCAGCAGTAAGGGATTAGCGGGGGATTACGAGCAGTACTTC. Translation gives CASSKGLAGDYEQYF.